Presented here are 21 T cell receptor beta chains from one specimen sequenced in a study of blood T cell repertoires in COVID-19. Sequencing was performed with immunoSEQ multiplex PCR; in TCRdb, only in-frame clones are kept and a portion is missing. This table holds roughly 230,000 clones, roughly 84% found once. Sequenced: peripheral blood. The receptors shown here come from an elderly woman with acute or convalescent COVID-19.

This clone was counted a few times. The rearrangement uses TRBV7-9 and TRBJ1-6; 7 bases agree with TRBD1. The CDR3 is 15 residues long. V trimming: 5 bases; J trimming: 8 bases; junction bases outside the gene matches: 9. Germline V gives CDR1 SEHNR, CDR2 FQNEAQ (reference sequence). The DNA for the CDR3 is TGTGCCAGCAGCCCCACCGGGACAGTAGATTCACCCCTCCACTTT. It is translated as CASSPTGTVDSPLHF.

V gene TRBV7-8 combines with J gene TRBJ2-2; 9 nucleotides match TRBD2. V was pared by 1 base and J by 1 base, with 1 base of the junction left unmatched. The CDR3 is 16 amino acids. Germline V gene sequence: CDR1 SGHVS, CDR2 FQNEAQ. The chain's CDR3 is CASSLGAGGNTGELFF. CDR3 sequence (DNA): TGTGCCAGCAGCTTAGGAGCGGGGGGGAACACCGGGGAGCTGTTTTTT.

The V and J genes are TRBV5-1 and TRBJ2-5; D may be TRBD2 (5 bases). Germline-derived CDR1 and CDR2 are SGHRS and YFSETQ. The V gene lost 4 bases and the J gene lost 1 base, with 11 bases spanning the gap. CDR3 length equals 14 residues. This CDR3 reads CASSLTGVQETQYF. CDR3 bases: TGCGCCAGCAGCCTGACCGGGGTCCAAGAGACCCAGTACTTC.

This clone was counted many times. This chain connects TRBV5-4 to TRBJ2-7, with 11 bases fitting TRBD1. Germline-derived CDR1 and CDR2 are SGHNT and YYREEE (reference sequence). The CDR3 spans 14 residues. V shed 5 bases and J 4 bases; nucleotides not matched to a gene: 5. This chain's CDR3 is CASRPGQGGYEQYF. CDR3 DNA sequence: TGTGCCAGCAGACCGGGACAGGGGGGATACGAGCAGTACTTC.

CDR3 protein: CASSTRGGVTGELFF. The CDR3 DNA is TGTGCCAGCAGTACGCGGGGGGGAGTCACCGGGGAGCTGTTTTTT. V gene TRBV6-2 or TRBV6-3 combines with J gene TRBJ2-2, with 9 bases identical to TRBD2. Germline assignment: CDR1 MNHEY and CDR2 SVGEGT. V gave up 5 bases and J gave up 4 bases; unmatched junction bases: 5. CDR3 length equals 15 residues.

The rearrangement joins TRBV27 to TRBJ2-3; tentatively, D is TRBD2 (5 bases). From germline, CDR1 is MNHEY and CDR2 SMNVEV (reference sequence). V was shortened by 6 bases and J by 1 base, with 5 bases between the two germline ends. The CDR3 totals 12 residues. CDR3 nucleotide sequence: TGTGCCAGCAGACTAGGCACAGATACGCAGTATTTT. Translating it yields CASRLGTDTQYF.

The chain couples TRBV25-1 to TRBJ2-1, with 8 nucleotides matching TRBD2. V trimming: 10 bases; J trimming: 6 bases; junction bases outside the gene matches: 11. The germline gives CDR1 MGHDK, CDR2 SYGVNS. CDR3 length equals 14 residues. CDR3 protein: CATAKAGAINEQFF. The CDR3 coding sequence is TGTGCCACCGCGAAAGCGGGGGCGATCAATGAGCAGTTCTTC.

This chain links TRBV5-1 with TRBJ2-5, with 10 positions matching TRBD2. CDR3 length equals 15 residues. Germline V CDR1 and CDR2: SGHRS, YFSETQ. V lost 4 bases and J lost 0; bases outside the gene matches: 3. In DNA form, the CDR3 reads TGCGCCAGCAGCGAAGCGGGGGGGTACCAAGAGACCCAGTACTTC. It encodes CASSEAGGYQETQYF. Using reference TRBV5-1 and TRBJ2-5 for the parts outside the CDR3, the full variable domain is KAGVTQTPRYLIKTRGQQVTLSCSPISGHRSVSWYQQTPGQGLQFLFEYFSETQRNKGNFPGRFSGRQFSNSRSEMNVSTLELGDSALYLCASSEAGGYQETQYFGPGTRLLVL.

The chain's CDR3 is CASRLRGQGGELFF. In DNA, the CDR3 is TGTGCCAGCAGACTAAGGGGGCAGGGCGGGGAGCTGTTTTTT. The V gene is TRBV27, the J gene TRBJ2-2, with 7 nucleotides matching TRBD1. CDR1 and CDR2 (germline): MNHEY, SMNVEV (reference sequence). Trimming took 6 bases from V and 7 from J; bases not matched to a gene: 8. This CDR3 comprises 14 residues.

The CDR3 nucleotides are TGTGCCAGCTCATCAGGACAGGAGGTTTTCTTT. It encodes CASSSGQEVFF. The chain carries TRBV18 and TRBJ1-1; 7 positions match TRBD1. With V trimmed by 5 bases and J by 13 bases, 7 bases remained unmatched. This CDR3 is 11 amino acids long. Germline V CDR1 and CDR2: KGHSH, LQKENI.

V usage is TRBV20-1 and J usage is TRBJ1-6; TRBD1 matches 7 bases. This CDR3 region has 15 residues. V was pared by 3 bases and J by 1 base, with 3 bases of the junction left unmatched. In germline, CDR1 is DFQATT, CDR2 SNEGSKA (reference sequence). The CDR3 region is CSASGQESYNSPLHF. The CDR3 region has the DNA TGCAGTGCTAGTGGACAGGAATCCTATAATTCACCCCTCCACTTT.

The chain uses TRBV5-4 and TRBJ2-1, with 12 nucleotides matching TRBD2. This CDR3 contains 16 residues. V lost 4 bases and J lost 4; bases outside the gene matches: 6. Germline values: CDR1 SGHNT, CDR2 YYREEE (reference sequence). The CDR3 coding sequence is TGTGCCAGCAGCAGGGCTAGCGGGGGGGTTTACAATGAGCAGTTCTTC. Its translation is CASSRASGGVYNEQFF. The complete variable domain, with remaining parts taken from reference TRBV5-4 and TRBJ2-1, reads ETGVTQSPTHLIKTRGQQVTLRCSSQSGHNTVSWYQQALGQGPQFIFQYYREEENGRGNFPPRFSGLQFPNYSSELNVNALELDDSALYLCASSRASGGVYNEQFFGPGTRLTVL.

The chain carries TRBV2 and TRBJ1-3; TRBD1 matches at 8 bases. V gave up 6 bases and J gave up 4 bases; unmatched junction bases: 8. The CDR3 runs 15 residues. Germline CDR1 is SNHLY and CDR2 is FYNNEI. The CDR3 DNA reads TGTGCCAGCAGCCCTCTCAGGGGGCAAGGAAACACCATATATTTT. This codes for CASSPLRGQGNTIYF. Complete variable domain (other parts from reference TRBV2 and TRBJ1-3): EPEVTQTPSHQVTQMGQEVILRCVPISNHLYFYWYRQILGQKVEFLVSFYNNEISEKSEIFDDQFSVERPDGSNFTLKIRSTKLEDSAMYFCASSPLRGQGNTIYFGEGSWLTVV.

The chain employs TRBV10-3 and TRBJ1-2; D gene uncertain. Germline values: CDR1 ENHRY, CDR2 SYGVKD. The ends were cut back, 4 bases at V and 4 bases at J, with 13 bases in the middle. The CDR3 runs to 14 residues. Here the CDR3 reads CAISVQATFYGYTF. As DNA, the CDR3 is TGTGCCATCAGTGTTCAGGCAACCTTCTATGGCTACACCTTC.

The chain carries TRBV7-3 and TRBJ1-2, with 9 bases matching TRBD1. CDR1 and CDR2 from the germline V gene are SGHTA and FQGTGA. The ends lost 1 base at V and 4 bases at J; junction bases unmatched: 7. CDR3 length: 16 amino acids. The CDR3 bases are TGTGCCAGCAGCTTAAACGGGGACAGGGACCCCTATGGCTACACCTTC. Its translation: CASSLNGDRDPYGYTF.

The genes are TRBV6-1 and TRBJ2-3; 9 bases match TRBD2. The CDR3 runs 14 residues. V shed 1 base and J 4 bases; nucleotides not matched to a gene: 0. Per the germline V gene, CDR1 is MNHNS and CDR2 is SASEGT. CDR3 region: CASSEGLAADTQYF. CDR3 DNA sequence: TGTGCCAGCAGTGAAGGACTAGCGGCAGATACGCAGTATTTT.

DNA of the CDR3: TGTGCCAGTAGTATGGGGGCCGCGAATGAAAAACTGTTTTTT. It codes for CASSMGAANEKLFF. The chain links TRBV19 to TRBJ1-4, with a weak D call TRBD1 (6 bases). The CDR3 has 14 amino acids. Germline values: CDR1 LNHDA, CDR2 SQIVND (reference sequence). Trimming cost V 3 bases and J 5 bases, with 10 bases left between them.

This clone was recorded only once. This chain connects TRBV30 to TRBJ2-7; 12 bases align to TRBD1. Trimming at V came to 0 bases and at J to 6 bases, leaving 9 bases not matched to a gene. Germline values: CDR1 GTSNPN, CDR2 SVGIG (reference sequence). This CDR3 contains 16 residues. CDR3 protein: CAWSVIIRDRGREQYF. CDR3 DNA sequence: TGTGCCTGGAGTGTCATTATCCGGGACAGGGGGCGCGAGCAGTACTTC.

This clone was seen a single time. The rearrangement joins TRBV3-1 (or the pseudogene TRBV3-2) to TRBJ1-1, with D uncertain. Trimming removed 2 bases at V and 5 bases at J, with 6 bases between. Germline-derived CDR1 and CDR2 are LGHDT and YNNKEL (reference sequence). The CDR3 totals 12 residues. CDR3 protein: CASSQRGTEAFF. As DNA, the CDR3 is TGTGCCAGCAGCCAACGCGGGACTGAAGCTTTCTTT.

The CDR3: CSASGQGYTEAFF. CDR3 DNA: TGCAGTGCTAGTGGCCAGGGCTACACTGAAGCTTTCTTT. This chain uses TRBV20-1 with TRBJ1-1; TRBD1 is a possible D gene (5 bases). The CDR3 is made up of 13 amino acids. Germline V gene data show CDR1 as DFQATT and CDR2 as SNEGSKA (reference sequence). V shed 3 bases and J shed 3 bases, with 11 bases lying between them.

The rearrangement uses TRBV27 and TRBJ2-1; 9 bases line up with TRBD2. CDR3 size: 16 residues. V shed 0 bases, J shed 7 bases, and the junction held 7 bases outside the gene matches. The V gene's germline CDR1 is MNHEY and CDR2 SMNVEV (reference sequence). The CDR3 bases are TGTGCCAGCAGTTTATCAGCCGGGACTAGCAGAAATGAGCAGTTCTTC. As protein: CASSLSAGTSRNEQFF.